This T cell receptor beta chain appears in the sequencing data of a study of T cells expressing NK-cell markers (dated by TCRdb to 2020 to 2021). Regarding the complete study: Three sorted T-cell subsets (CD3+CD56+NKG2C+, CD3+CD56+NKG2C- and CD3+CD56-NKG2C+) from several donors had their TCR beta-chain repertoires profiled. Seven of the eight sequenced donors were HCMV-seropositive and one was HCMV-seronegative. Randomly selected healthy volunteers, three men and five women, were used as the eight sequenced donors. The libraries were sequenced on Illumina HiSeq 2000/2500, MiSeq or NextSeq, producing 2 x 150 bp reads. Here is what the overall study found, with its caveats: Those dominant clonotypes were again the most abundant among CD3+CD56-NKG2C+ cells in a handful of donors, at roughly 28.3-60.1%. Whether the expanded NKG2C-expressing T cell clones were specific for HCMV antigens remained unclear. For several donors, the dominant CD3+CD56+NKG2C+ clonotypes were among the top 10 CD8+ clonotypes and accounted for roughly 1.0-7.5% of CD8+ T cells.

From the cysteine through the phenylalanine, the CDR3 covers 16 amino acids. No coding sequence is recorded. The germline V gene encodes CDR1 SEHNR and CDR2 FQNEAQ (reference sequence). A commercial ELISA kit detecting HCMV-specific IgG in serum was used to determine HCMV serostatus. Ficoll density gradient centrifugation was used to isolate peripheral blood mononuclear cells from blood. Sequencer: Illumina HiSeq 2000. 5'RACE template switching, by which a universal primer site and unique molecular identifiers were added, was used to make TCR beta cDNA libraries. Priming for cDNA synthesis came from the TCR beta constant segment, and two successive PCR amplification steps followed. Per the original workflow: MIGEC was used to demultiplex reads and group reads by UMI, and MiTCR was used to assemble and quantify clonotypes. Only TCR cDNA sequences supported by at least two reads were kept to exclude erroneous sequences. Downstream repertoire analysis used the tcR package, and clonotypes were matched across fractions by CDR3 nucleotide sequence plus V segment. VDJmatch was used to annotate antigen specificity against VDJdb, with one amino acid substitution in CDR3 permitted. Once TCRdb had reprocessed the reads, it stored one entry per CDR3 protein sequence and supplied no DNA. What appears here as the V and J calls and clone size reflects TCRdb's work, not the paper's. The sample's clone listing holds 130,000 to 150,000 distinct CDR3 sequences. Approximately 12% of the sample is taken by the ten largest.

As to this clonotype: It lacks a known antigen.

The sequenced sample was blood T cells: a sorted CD56 or NKG2C T cell subset, CD4+ or CD8+ T cells, or bulk PBMC T cells (not recorded which). The sequence came from a man aged 18 to 29 in good health. Donor details come from another sample of the same person, matched by shared clones. The chain couples TRBV7-9 to TRBJ2-2; no DNA is available, so the TRBD1 call from TCRdb remains unchecked. The CDR3 in this case is CASSPRPGQGSGELFF.